This T cell receptor beta chain was documented in a study of PD-L1 blockade in urothelial cancer. Study as a whole: Male sex and bladder-origin urothelial cancer were recorded for twenty-five of 29 patients. Patients had received 0 to 3 prior chemotherapy regimens. T cells were recovered from blood samples at a median of roughly 150,000.

Sequenced by immunoSEQ multiplex PCR; TCRdb stores in-frame clones only, minus some. This sample has 25,000 to 30,000 clones, with more than 70% found just once. The junction had 6 bases not matched to a gene; V was cut back by 5 bases and J by 5 bases. Germline CDR1 is MRHNA and CDR2 is SNTAGT. The CDR3 length is 14 residues. In this sample, this clone turned up once. The source of this sequence is a man aged 45-60 years with urothelial cancer. The chain carries TRBV6-4 and TRBJ2-5; 9 bases line up with TRBD2. Sequenced here: PBMCs, sampled around atezolizumab (anti-PD-L1) treatment. This CDR3 is CASSPLAGGETQYF. DNA of the CDR3: TGTGCCAGCAGTCCGCTGGCGGGGGGGGAGACCCAGTACTTC.